This TCR beta chain stems from a study of blood T cell repertoires in COVID-19. Across the whole study: Samples came from the United States, Italy and Spain, spanning acute and convalescent COVID-19. PBMCs, B-cell-depleted T cells, or T cells provided the cDNA or gDNA that made up the material.

Study processing details: Nucleated cell number was recorded as an estimate derived from reference gene primer amplification. TCRdb's table, derived via immunoSEQ multiplex PCR, lists solely in-frame clones and lacks some. V and J calls and clone size follow that table, whereas D and trimming were derived from the DNA. The sample contains approximately 93,000 clones, 74% of which appear only once. The Seattle site enrolled patients during active infection and followed them longitudinally. Input material: peripheral blood. This clonotype originated in a man in his 70s with COVID-19, enrolled during active disease.

CDR3 nucleotide sequence: TGTGCCAGCAGTTCTTGGGACATCCAGCCCCAGCATTTT. It yields the protein CASSSWDIQPQHF. The chain uses TRBV6-2 or TRBV6-3 and TRBJ1-5, with TRBD1 as a possible D gene (6 bases). The CDR3 sequence is 13 residues long. CDR1 is MNHEY and CDR2 is SVGEGT in the germline V gene. V was cut by 4 bases and J by 7 bases, with 11 bases left in between.